This T cell receptor beta chain was captured in a study of T-cell reconstitution after alpha-beta-depleted transplantation in children. General study points: Surviving thymic progenitors and recipient T cells were the source of high TCRbeta diversity at day 60 in some patients. Reports say that about two months after transplant, the alpha-beta T cells came out of several hundred graft clones that had expanded. At the one-year point after transplant, T-cell counts and TCRbeta diversity were found to come mostly from T cells that had been newly produced.

In its sample, this clonotype was seen a few times. The antigen remains undetermined. V was trimmed by 2 bases and J by 4 bases, leaving 14 bases between them. The CDR3 extends over 15 amino acids. Germline CDR1 and CDR2: SEHNR and FQNEAQ (reference sequence). Researchers prepared the TCRbeta library using unique molecular identifiers, the study reports. MiXCR, run by TCRdb on the PCR reads, gives a single entry per CDR3 protein. The table shows over 100,000 distinct CDR3 sequences, with about 7.5% occurring only once. Sample: PBMCs, taken before TCRalphabeta/CD19-depleted stem cell transplant. The gene calls are TRBV7-9 and TRBJ1-2; no firm D call. This receptor was identified in a boy aged 2 to 10 with acute lymphoblastic leukemia, due to receive a stem cell transplant. CDR3 in amino acids: CASSLYAADSYGYTF. Written as DNA, the CDR3 is TGTGCCAGCAGCTTATACGCAGCCGATAGCTATGGCTACACCTTC.